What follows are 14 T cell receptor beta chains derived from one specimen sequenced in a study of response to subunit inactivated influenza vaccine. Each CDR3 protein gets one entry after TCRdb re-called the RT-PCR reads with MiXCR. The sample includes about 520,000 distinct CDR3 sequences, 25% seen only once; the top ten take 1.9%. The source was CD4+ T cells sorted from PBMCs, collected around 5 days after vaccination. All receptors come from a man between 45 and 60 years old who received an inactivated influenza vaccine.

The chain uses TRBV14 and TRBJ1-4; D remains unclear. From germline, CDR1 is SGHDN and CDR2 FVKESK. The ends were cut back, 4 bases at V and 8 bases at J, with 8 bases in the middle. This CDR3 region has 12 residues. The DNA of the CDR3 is TGTGCCAGCAGCCTCAACAGAGAAAAACTGTTTTTT. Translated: CASSLNREKLFF.

CDR3 residues: CASSQDLLGLDTQYF. DNA of the CDR3: TGTGCCAGCAGCCAAGACTTGCTCGGCTTAGATACGCAGTATTTT. The gene calls are TRBV4-2 and TRBJ2-3, with D unclear. This CDR3 has 15 residues. V lost 0 bases and J lost 5, with 12 bases in between. Per the germline V gene, CDR1 is LGHNA and CDR2 is YNFKEQ.

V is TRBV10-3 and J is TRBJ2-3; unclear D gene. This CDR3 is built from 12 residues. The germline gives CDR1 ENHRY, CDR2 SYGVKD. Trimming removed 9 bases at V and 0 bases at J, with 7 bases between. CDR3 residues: CAMSGSTDTQYF. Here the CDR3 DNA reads TGTGCCATGTCTGGTAGCACAGATACGCAGTATTTT.

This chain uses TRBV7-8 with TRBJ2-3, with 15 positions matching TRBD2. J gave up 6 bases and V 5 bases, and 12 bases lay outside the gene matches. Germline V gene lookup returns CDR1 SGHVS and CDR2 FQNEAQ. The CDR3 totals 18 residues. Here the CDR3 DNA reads TGTGCCAGCAGCCTCAACCGAGGACTAGCGGGAGGGCCGGATACGCAGTATTTT. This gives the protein CASSLNRGLAGGPDTQYF. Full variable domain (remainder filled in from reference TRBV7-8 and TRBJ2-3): GAGVSQSPRYKVAKRGQDVALRCDPISGHVSLFWYQQALGQGPEFLTYFQNEAQLDKSGLPSDRFFAERPEGSVSTLKIQRTQQEDSAVYLCASSLNRGLAGGPDTQYFGPGTRLTVL.

DNA of the CDR3: TGTGCCATCAGTGAGGGAGGGGTGCCGACAGATACGCAGTATTTT. It specifies CAISEGGVPTDTQYF. The chain recombines TRBV10-3 with TRBJ2-3; a weak D match, TRBD2 (6 bases). The V and J ends lost 2 bases and 3 bases respectively, with 12 bases between them. This CDR3 is built from 15 residues. CDR1 is ENHRY and CDR2 is SYGVKD in the germline V gene.

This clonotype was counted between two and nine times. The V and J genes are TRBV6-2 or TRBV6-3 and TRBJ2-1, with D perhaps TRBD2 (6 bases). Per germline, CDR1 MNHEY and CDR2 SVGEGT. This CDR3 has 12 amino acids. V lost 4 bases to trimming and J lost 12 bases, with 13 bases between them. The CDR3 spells CASSSSGDRQFF. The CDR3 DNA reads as TGTGCCAGCAGTTCCTCGGGAGATCGGCAGTTCTTC.

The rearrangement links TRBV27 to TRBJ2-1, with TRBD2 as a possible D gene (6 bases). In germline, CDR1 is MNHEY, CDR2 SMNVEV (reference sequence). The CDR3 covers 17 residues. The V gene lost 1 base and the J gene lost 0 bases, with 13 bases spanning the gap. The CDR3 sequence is CASSLFPRGSSYNEQFF. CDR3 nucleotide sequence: TGTGCCAGCAGTTTATTTCCCCGGGGGTCCTCCTACAATGAGCAGTTCTTC.

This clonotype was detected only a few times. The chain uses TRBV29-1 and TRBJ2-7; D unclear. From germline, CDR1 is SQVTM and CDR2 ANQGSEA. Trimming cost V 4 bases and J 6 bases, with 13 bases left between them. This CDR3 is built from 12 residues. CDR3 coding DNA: TGCAGCGTTGGTCTCGCCGTCAGCGAGCAGTACTTC. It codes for CSVGLAVSEQYF.

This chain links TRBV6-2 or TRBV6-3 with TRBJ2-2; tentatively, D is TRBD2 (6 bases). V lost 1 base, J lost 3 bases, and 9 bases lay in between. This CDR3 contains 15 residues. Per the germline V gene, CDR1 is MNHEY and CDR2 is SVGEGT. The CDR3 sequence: CASSYLRGDTGELFF. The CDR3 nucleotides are TGTGCCAGCAGTTACTTGCGGGGCGACACCGGGGAGCTGTTTTTT.

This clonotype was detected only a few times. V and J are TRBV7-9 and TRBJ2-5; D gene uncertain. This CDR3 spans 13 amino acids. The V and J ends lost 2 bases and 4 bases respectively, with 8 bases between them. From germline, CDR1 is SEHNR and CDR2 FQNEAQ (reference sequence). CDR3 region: CASSLRWGETQYF. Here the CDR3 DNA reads TGTGCCAGCAGCTTACGATGGGGAGAGACCCAGTACTTC. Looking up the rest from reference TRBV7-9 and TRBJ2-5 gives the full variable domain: DTGVSQNPRHKITKRGQNVTFRCDPISEHNRLYWYRQTLGQGPEFLTYFQNEAQLEKSRLLSDRFSAERPKGSFSTLEIQRTEQGDSAMYLCASSLRWGETQYFGPGTRLLVL.

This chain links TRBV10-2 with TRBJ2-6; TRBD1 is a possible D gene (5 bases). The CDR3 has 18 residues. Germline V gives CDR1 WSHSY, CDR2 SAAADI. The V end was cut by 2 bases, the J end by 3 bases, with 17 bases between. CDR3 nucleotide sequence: TGCGCCAGCAGTGAGACCCGGACACCCCTCGTTGGGGCCAACGTCCTGACTTTC. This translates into CASSETRTPLVGANVLTF.

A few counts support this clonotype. CDR3: CSVEDSARGEQYF. The CDR3 nucleotides read TGCAGCGTTGAAGATTCGGCGAGGGGCGAGCAGTACTTC. The chain couples TRBV29-1 to TRBJ2-7, with D possibly called TRBD1 or TRBD2 (5 bases each). The CDR3 spans 13 residues. Germline loops: CDR1 SQVTM, CDR2 ANQGSEA. Trimming left V 0 bases short and J 6 bases short, with 12 bases between.

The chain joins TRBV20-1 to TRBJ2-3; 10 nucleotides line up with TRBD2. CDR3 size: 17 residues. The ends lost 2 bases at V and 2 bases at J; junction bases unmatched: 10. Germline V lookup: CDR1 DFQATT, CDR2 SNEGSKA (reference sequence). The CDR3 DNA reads TGCAGTGCTAGACAGTCTAGCGGGGGTGGGCCCACAGATACGCAGTATTTT. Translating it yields CSARQSSGGGPTDTQYF.

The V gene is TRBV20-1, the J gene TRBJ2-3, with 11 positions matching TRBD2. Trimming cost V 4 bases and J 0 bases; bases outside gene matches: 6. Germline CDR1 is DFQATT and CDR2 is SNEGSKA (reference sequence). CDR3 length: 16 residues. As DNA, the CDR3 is TGCAGTGCTACGGGACTAGCGGTGCTTAGCACAGATACGCAGTATTTT. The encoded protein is CSATGLAVLSTDTQYF.